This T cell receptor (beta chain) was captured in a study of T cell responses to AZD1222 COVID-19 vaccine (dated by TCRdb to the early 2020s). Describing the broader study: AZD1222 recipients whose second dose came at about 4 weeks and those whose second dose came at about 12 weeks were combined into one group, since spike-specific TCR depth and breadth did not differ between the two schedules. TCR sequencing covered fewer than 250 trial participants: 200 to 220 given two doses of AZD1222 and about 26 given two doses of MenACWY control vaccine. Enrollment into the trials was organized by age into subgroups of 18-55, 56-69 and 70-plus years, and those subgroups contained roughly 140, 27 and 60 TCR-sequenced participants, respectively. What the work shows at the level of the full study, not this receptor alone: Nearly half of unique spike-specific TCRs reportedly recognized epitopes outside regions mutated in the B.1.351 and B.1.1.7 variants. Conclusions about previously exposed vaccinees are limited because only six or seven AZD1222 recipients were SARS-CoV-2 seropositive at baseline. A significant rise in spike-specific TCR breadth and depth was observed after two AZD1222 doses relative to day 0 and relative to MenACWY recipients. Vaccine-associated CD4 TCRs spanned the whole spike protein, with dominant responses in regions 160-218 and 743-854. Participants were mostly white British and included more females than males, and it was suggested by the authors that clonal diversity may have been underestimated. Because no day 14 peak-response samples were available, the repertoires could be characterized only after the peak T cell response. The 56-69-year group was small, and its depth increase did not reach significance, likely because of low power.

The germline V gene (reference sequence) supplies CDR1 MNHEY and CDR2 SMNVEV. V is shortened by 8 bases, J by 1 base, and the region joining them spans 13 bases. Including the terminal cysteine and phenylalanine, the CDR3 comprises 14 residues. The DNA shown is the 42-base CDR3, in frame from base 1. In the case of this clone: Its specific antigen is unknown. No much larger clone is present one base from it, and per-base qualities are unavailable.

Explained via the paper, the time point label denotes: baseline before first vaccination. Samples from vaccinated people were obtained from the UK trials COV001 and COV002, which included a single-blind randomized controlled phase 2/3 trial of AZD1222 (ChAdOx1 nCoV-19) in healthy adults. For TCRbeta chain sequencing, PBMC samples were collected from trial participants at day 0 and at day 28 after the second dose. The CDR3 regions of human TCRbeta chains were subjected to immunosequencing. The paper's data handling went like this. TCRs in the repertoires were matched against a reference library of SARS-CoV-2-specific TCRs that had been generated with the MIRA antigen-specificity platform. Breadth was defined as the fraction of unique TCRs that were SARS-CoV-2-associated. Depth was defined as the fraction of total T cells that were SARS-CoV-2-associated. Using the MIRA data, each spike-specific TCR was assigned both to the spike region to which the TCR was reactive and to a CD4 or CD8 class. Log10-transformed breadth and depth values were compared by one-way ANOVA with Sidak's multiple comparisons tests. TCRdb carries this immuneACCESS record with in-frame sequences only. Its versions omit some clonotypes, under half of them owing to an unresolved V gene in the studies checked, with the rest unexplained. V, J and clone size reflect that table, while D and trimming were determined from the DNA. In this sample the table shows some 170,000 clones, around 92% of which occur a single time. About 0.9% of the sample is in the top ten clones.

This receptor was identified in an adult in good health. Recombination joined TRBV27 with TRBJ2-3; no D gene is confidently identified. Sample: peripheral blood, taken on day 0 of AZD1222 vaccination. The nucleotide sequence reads TGTGCCAGCCGGTTGGACCGACGCACAGATACGCAGTATTTT. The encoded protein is CASRLDRRTDTQYF.